The rows below give T cell receptor beta chains drawn from one sample of a study of blood T cell repertoires in COVID-19. Here immunoSEQ multiplex PCR was the method, and the copy in TCRdb shows in-frame clones only, minus some. The data contain around 300,000 clones, approximately 85% of them singletons. The specimen was peripheral blood. The receptors stem from a woman aged 70-85 years with acute or convalescent COVID-19. Each CDR3 is given without its conserved first and last residue.

J	V	CDR3
TRBJ1-5	TRBV4-2	ASSQGGSQGSQPQH
TRBJ1-1	TRBV7-8	ASSLSHTGPPEAF
TRBJ2-3	TRBV4-2	ASSLTTTGSSTDTQY
TRBJ1-1	TRBV3-1/TRBV3-2	ASSPFGVGGNTEAF
TRBJ2-1	TRBV4-2	ASTPSGLAGLSYNEQF
TRBJ2-3	TRBV5-1	ASSLGQGVADTQY
TRBJ1-1	TRBV29-1	SVILGARPNTEAF
TRBJ2-5	TRBV28	ASTTGGRSPRGETQY
TRBJ1-5	TRBV7-9	ASSLGDGGDSNQPQH
TRBJ2-3	TRBV4-1	ASSQPGQTDTQY
TRBJ1-1	TRBV3-1/TRBV3-2	ASSLGTASEAF
TRBJ1-2	TRBV6-5	ASSLGLPGYT
TRBJ2-5	TRBV18	ASSPGTGNQETQY
TRBJ1-4	TRBV2	ASSSNRGGDEKLF
TRBJ1-6	TRBV3-1/TRBV3-2	ASSPKGRSHRGSPLH
TRBJ2-5	TRBV13	ASSLAGGGEETQY
TRBJ1-4	TRBV7-9	ASSTLGLGKLF
TRBJ1-5	TRBV10-3	AISEERNQPQH
TRBJ2-3	TRBV5-1	ASSLAGGASTDTQY
TRBJ2-7	TRBV5-1	ASSLMGQEINEQY
TRBJ2-3	TRBV7-8	ATLSGGLRLDTQY
TRBJ2-7	TRBV5-4	ASSLEESSYEQY
TRBJ1-2	TRBV9	ASSVRQGASSYGYT
TRBJ2-5	TRBV5-5	ASTLEGGVGTQY
TRBJ1-2	TRBV19	ASSSNRAGPRFCT
TRBJ1-3	TRBV2	ASSRQGPSTIY
TRBJ1-2	TRBV2	ASTAGNYGYT
TRBJ2-2	TRBV5-1	ASSRGQGAGELF
TRBJ1-6	TRBV2	ASSGQGESPLH